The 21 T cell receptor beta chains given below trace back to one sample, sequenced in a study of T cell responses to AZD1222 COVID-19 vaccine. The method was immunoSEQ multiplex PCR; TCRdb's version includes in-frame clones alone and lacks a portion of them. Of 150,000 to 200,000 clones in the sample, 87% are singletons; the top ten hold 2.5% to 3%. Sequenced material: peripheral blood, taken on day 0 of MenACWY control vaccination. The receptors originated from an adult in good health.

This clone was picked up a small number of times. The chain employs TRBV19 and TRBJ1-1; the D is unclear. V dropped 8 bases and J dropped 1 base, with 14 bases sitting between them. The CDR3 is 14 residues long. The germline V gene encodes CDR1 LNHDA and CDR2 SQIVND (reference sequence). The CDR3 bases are TGTGCCAGTGCTCATCGGACGGGGAACACTGAAGCTTTCTTT. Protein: CASAHRTGNTEAFF.

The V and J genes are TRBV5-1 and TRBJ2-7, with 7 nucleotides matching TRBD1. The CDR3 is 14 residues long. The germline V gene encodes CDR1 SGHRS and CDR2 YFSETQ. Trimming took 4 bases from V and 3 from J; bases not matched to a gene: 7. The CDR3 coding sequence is TGCGCCAGCAGCCCCACAGGGGTCGGCTACGAGCAGTACTTC. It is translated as CASSPTGVGYEQYF.

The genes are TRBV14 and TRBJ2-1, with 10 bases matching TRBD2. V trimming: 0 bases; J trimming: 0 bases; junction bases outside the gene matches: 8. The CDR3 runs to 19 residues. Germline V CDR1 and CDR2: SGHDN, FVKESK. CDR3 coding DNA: TGTGCCAGCAGCCAAGATCACACTAGCGGGACAGGCTCCTACAATGAGCAGTTCTTC. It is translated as CASSQDHTSGTGSYNEQFF.

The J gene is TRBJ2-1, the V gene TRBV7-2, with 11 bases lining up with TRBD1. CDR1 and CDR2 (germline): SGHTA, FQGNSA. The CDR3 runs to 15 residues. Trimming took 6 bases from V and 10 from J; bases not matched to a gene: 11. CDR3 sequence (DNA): TGTGCCAGCAGTCCCGGACAGGGGGCGGTTGACGAGCAGTTCTTC. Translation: CASSPGQGAVDEQFF. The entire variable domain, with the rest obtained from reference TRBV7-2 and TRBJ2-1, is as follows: GAGVSQSPSNKVTEKGKDVELRCDPISGHTALYWYRQSLGQGLEFLIYFQGNSAPDKSGLPSDRFSAERTGGSVSTLTIQRTQQEDSAVYLCASSPGQGAVDEQFFGPGTRLTVL.

CDR3 DNA: TGTGCCAGCAGCCCACCCCCACAGGGCCTACAAGAGACCCAGTACTTC. It encodes CASSPPPQGLQETQYF. This chain uses TRBV5-4 with TRBJ2-5; tentative D call: TRBD1 (6 bases). Germline V gene sequence: CDR1 SGHNT, CDR2 YYREEE (reference sequence). V lost 4 bases and J 2 bases, leaving 18 bases between the germline ends. This CDR3 spans 16 amino acids.

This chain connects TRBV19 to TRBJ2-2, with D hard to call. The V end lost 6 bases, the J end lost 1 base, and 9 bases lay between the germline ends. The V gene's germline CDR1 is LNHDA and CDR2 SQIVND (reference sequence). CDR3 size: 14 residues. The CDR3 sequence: CASRVQQNTGELFF. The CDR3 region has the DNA TGTGCCAGTAGAGTCCAGCAGAACACCGGGGAGCTGTTTTTT.

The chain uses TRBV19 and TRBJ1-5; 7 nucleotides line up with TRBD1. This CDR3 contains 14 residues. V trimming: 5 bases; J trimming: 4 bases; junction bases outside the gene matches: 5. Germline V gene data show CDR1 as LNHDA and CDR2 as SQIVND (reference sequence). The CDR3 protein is CASSGRDRNQPQHF. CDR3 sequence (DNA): TGTGCCAGTAGTGGCCGGGACAGAAATCAGCCCCAGCATTTT.

The CDR3 DNA reads as TGTGCCAGCAGCCTCGGACTAGCGGACTCCAATGAGCAGTTCTTC. It is translated as CASSLGLADSNEQFF. V is TRBV3-1 (or the pseudogene TRBV3-2) and J is TRBJ2-1; 10 positions agree with TRBD2. Losses at the gene ends were 4 bases for V and 6 bases for J; bases not matched to a gene: 6. Germline lookup yields CDR1 LGHDT and CDR2 YNNKEL (reference sequence). The CDR3 covers 15 residues.

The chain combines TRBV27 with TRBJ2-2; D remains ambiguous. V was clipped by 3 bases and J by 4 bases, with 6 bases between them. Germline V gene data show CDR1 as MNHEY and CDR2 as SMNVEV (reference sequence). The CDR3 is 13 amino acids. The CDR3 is CASSFARTGELFF. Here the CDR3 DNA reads TGTGCCAGCAGTTTCGCCCGCACCGGGGAGCTGTTTTTT.

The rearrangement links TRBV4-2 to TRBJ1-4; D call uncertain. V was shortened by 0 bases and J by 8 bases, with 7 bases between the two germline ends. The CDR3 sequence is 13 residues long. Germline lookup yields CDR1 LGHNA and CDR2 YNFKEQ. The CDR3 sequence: CASSQDTREKLFF. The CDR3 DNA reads TGTGCCAGCAGCCAAGATACGCGGGAAAAACTGTTTTTT.

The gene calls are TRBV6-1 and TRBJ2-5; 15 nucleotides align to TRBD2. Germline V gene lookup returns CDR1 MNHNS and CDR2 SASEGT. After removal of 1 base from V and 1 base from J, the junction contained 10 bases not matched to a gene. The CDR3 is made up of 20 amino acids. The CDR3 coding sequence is TGTGCCAGCAGTGAAGGGCCGGGACTAGCGGGGGGCCGGTTCCAAGAGACCCAGTACTTC. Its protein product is CASSEGPGLAGGRFQETQYF.

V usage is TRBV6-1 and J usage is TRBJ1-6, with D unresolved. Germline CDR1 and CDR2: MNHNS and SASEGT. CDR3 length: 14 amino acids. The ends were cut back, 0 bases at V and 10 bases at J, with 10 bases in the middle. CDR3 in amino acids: CASSEAGEQSPLHF. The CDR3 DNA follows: TGTGCCAGCAGTGAAGCCGGGGAACAGTCACCCCTCCACTTT.

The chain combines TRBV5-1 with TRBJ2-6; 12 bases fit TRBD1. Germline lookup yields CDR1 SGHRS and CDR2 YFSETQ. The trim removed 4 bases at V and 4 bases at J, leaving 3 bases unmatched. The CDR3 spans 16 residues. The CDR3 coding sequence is TGCGCCAGCAGCCGGGACAGGGGGCCCGGGGCCAACGTCCTGACTTTC. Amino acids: CASSRDRGPGANVLTF.

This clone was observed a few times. CDR3 sequence reads: CASLPAGTSYGYTF. The CDR3 nucleotides read TGTGCCAGCCTCCCCGCAGGGACCAGCTATGGCTACACCTTC. The chain combines TRBV28 with TRBJ1-2; tentative D call: TRBD1 (5 bases). With 8 bases removed from V and 4 bases from J, the gap between germline ends came to 17 bases. The CDR3 spans 14 residues. The germline CDR1 and CDR2 sequences are MDHEN and SYDVKM.

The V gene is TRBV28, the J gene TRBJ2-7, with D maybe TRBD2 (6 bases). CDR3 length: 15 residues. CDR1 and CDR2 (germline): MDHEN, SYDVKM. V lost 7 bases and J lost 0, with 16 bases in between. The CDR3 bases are TGTGCCAGCAAACAGGCAGCTAGCGCCTCCTACGAGCAGTACTTC. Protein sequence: CASKQAASASYEQYF.

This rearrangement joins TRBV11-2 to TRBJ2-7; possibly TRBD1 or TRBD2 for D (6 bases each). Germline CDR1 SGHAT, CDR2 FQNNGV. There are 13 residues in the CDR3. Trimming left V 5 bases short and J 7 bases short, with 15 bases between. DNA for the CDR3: TGTGCCAGCAGCCTAGGGGGTGCGGGAGAGCAGTACTTC. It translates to CASSLGGAGEQYF.

In DNA form, the CDR3 reads TGTGCCAGTAGTATCGGTCCAGATACGCAGTATTTT. Its protein product is CASSIGPDTQYF. This chain connects TRBV19 to TRBJ2-3; D is uncertain. The V gene's germline CDR1 is LNHDA and CDR2 SQIVND (reference sequence). The V and J ends lost 3 bases and 4 bases respectively, with 5 bases between them. The CDR3 runs to 12 residues. The full variable domain, its missing parts supplied by reference TRBV19 and TRBJ2-3, is DGGITQSPKYLFRKEGQNVTLSCEQNLNHDAMYWYRQDPGQGLRLIYYSQIVNDFQKGDIAEGYSVSREKKESFPLTVTSAQKNPTAFYLCASSIGPDTQYFGPGTRLTVL.

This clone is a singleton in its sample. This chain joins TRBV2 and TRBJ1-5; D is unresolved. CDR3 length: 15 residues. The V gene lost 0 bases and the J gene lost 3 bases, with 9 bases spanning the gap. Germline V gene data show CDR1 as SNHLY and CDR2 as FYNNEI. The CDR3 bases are TGTGCCAGCAGTGAAGCTGGGGTTGTCAATCAGCCCCAGCATTTT. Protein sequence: CASSEAGVVNQPQHF.

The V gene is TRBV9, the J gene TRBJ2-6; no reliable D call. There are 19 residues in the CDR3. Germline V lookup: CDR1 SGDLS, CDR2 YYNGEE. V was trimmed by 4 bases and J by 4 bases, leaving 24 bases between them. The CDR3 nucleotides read TGTGCCAGCAGCTCACAACGAGTTTATGCCCGCACCGGGGCCAACGTCCTGACTTTC. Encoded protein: CASSSQRVYARTGANVLTF.

The CDR3 DNA sequence: TGTGCCAGCAGTGACGGCGGGGTTAATTCACCCCTCCACTTT. The encoded protein is CASSDGGVNSPLHF. V and J are TRBV6-4 and TRBJ1-6; D is unresolved. The CDR3 loop spans 14 amino acids. Germline-derived CDR1 and CDR2 are MRHNA and SNTAGT. The ends were cut back, 2 bases at V and 6 bases at J, with 8 bases in the middle.

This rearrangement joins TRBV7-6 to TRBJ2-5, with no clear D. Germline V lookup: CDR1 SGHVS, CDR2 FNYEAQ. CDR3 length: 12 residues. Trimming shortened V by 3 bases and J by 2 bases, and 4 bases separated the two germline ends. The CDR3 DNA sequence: TGTGCCAGCAGCTTCCCACAAGAGACCCAGTACTTC. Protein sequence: CASSFPQETQYF.